The next 11 T cell receptor beta chains were all read from a single sample in a study of blood T cell repertoires in COVID-19 (dated by TCRdb to the early 2020s). Receptor libraries were prepared by the immunoSEQ multiplex PCR assay. TCRdb carries this immuneACCESS record with in-frame sequences only. Its versions omit some clonotypes, under half of them owing to an unresolved V gene in the studies checked, with the rest unexplained. The sample includes 150,000 to 200,000 clones, with roughly 90% observed a single time. The ten largest clones represent approximately 6.7% of the sample. The specimen was peripheral blood. The receptors were sampled from a man in his forties with acute or convalescent COVID-19.

This chain links TRBV5-4 with TRBJ2-5, with 13 bases that match TRBD2. V shed 4 bases and J 7 bases; nucleotides not matched to a gene: 10. The CDR3 length is 16 residues. Germline lookup yields CDR1 SGHNT and CDR2 YYREEE (reference sequence). The CDR3 region has the DNA TGTGCCAGCAGCCACGGACTAGCGGGGGTAGAGGCGACCCAGTACTTC. It codes for CASSHGLAGVEATQYF.

This clone showed up just once. The rearrangement uses TRBV9 and TRBJ2-5; D perhaps matches TRBD2 (5 bases). Germline lookup yields CDR1 SGDLS and CDR2 YYNGEE. This CDR3 contains 16 residues. V lost 0 bases and J 1 base, leaving 13 bases between the germline ends. The CDR3: CASSVEPSSSQETQYF. The CDR3 DNA reads as TGTGCCAGCAGCGTAGAGCCTAGCAGTAGCCAAGAGACCCAGTACTTC.

The J gene is TRBJ1-4, the V gene TRBV20-1, with D possibly matching TRBD1 (6 bases). Germline loops: CDR1 DFQATT, CDR2 SNEGSKA (reference sequence). Trimming took 6 bases from V and 8 from J, leaving 10 bases between them. The CDR3 totals 11 residues. CDR3 protein: CSALDREKLFF. Here the CDR3 DNA reads TGCAGTGCGCTCGACAGGGAAAAACTGTTTTTT.

J is TRBJ1-2 and V is TRBV5-1; TRBD1 might be the D (6 bases). The germline CDR1 and CDR2 sequences are SGHRS and YFSETQ. This CDR3 region has 14 residues. The V end was cut by 4 bases, the J end by 6 bases, with 16 bases between. CDR3 sequence (DNA): TGCGCCAGCAGCACAACACAGGGAAAACATGGCTACACCTTC. Protein product: CASSTTQGKHGYTF.

The V gene is TRBV4-2, the J gene TRBJ2-1; 9 positions agree with TRBD2. The germline CDR1 and CDR2 sequences are LGHNA and YNFKEQ. The ends lost 0 bases at V and 6 bases at J; junction bases unmatched: 12. The CDR3 has 18 residues. CDR3 DNA sequence: TGTGCCAGCAGCCAAGAGTCCGGTGTGCGGGGGGGACGCAATGAGCAGTTCTTC. This encodes CASSQESGVRGGRNEQFF.

V gene TRBV5-4 combines with J gene TRBJ2-7; 12 nucleotides match TRBD1. The ends lost 7 bases at V and 7 bases at J; junction bases unmatched: 6. The CDR3 sequence is 13 residues long. Germline V gives CDR1 SGHNT, CDR2 YYREEE (reference sequence). CDR3 region: CASGGQGAGEQYF. CDR3 nucleotide sequence: TGTGCCAGCGGGGGACAGGGGGCGGGAGAGCAGTACTTC.

The chain employs TRBV4-2 and TRBJ2-1, with D tentatively TRBD2 (7 bases). CDR1 LGHNA and CDR2 YNFKEQ come from the germline V gene. V lost 4 bases and J 7 bases, leaving 20 bases between the germline ends. The CDR3 runs to 16 residues. CDR3 nucleotides: TGTGCCAGCAGCCCCATAGGGGGGGGGCATCAAAATGAGCAGTTCTTC. Translation: CASSPIGGGHQNEQFF.

This chain links TRBV7-2 with TRBJ2-5, with TRBD2 matching 8 bases. Germline CDR1 is SGHTA and CDR2 is FQGNSA. V lost 0 bases and J lost 5; bases outside the gene matches: 5. This CDR3 comprises 15 residues. The CDR3 loop is CASSLAGGAGETQYF. The CDR3 bases are TGTGCCAGCAGCTTAGCCGGGGGGGCCGGGGAGACCCAGTACTTC.

This sequence joins TRBV18 and TRBJ2-3; 12 bases align to TRBD2. The CDR3 has 15 residues. Trimming removed 3 bases from V and 6 bases from J; junction bases left unmatched: 4. Germline CDR1 KGHSH, CDR2 LQKENI. CDR3 sequence (DNA): TGTGCCAGCTCACCGCTAGCGGGGGGGCAGGATACGCAGTATTTT. It codes for CASSPLAGGQDTQYF.

This chain connects TRBV2 to TRBJ1-5; possible D gene TRBD1, 5 bases. The CDR3 runs to 14 residues. Per the germline V gene, CDR1 is SNHLY and CDR2 is FYNNEI. V dropped 4 bases and J dropped 4 bases, with 11 bases sitting between them. The CDR3 coding sequence is TGTGCCAGCAGTGTGGCAGGGTGGAATCAGCCCCAGCATTTT. This gives the protein CASSVAGWNQPQHF.

The V gene is TRBV6-5, the J gene TRBJ2-1, with D possibly being TRBD1 (5 bases). V was clipped by 5 bases and J by 7 bases, with 6 bases between them. Germline CDR1 and CDR2: MNHEY and SVGAGI. The CDR3 runs to 11 residues. DNA of the CDR3: TGTGCCAGCAGTAGGGGAAATGAGCAGTTCTTC. It encodes CASSRGNEQFF.